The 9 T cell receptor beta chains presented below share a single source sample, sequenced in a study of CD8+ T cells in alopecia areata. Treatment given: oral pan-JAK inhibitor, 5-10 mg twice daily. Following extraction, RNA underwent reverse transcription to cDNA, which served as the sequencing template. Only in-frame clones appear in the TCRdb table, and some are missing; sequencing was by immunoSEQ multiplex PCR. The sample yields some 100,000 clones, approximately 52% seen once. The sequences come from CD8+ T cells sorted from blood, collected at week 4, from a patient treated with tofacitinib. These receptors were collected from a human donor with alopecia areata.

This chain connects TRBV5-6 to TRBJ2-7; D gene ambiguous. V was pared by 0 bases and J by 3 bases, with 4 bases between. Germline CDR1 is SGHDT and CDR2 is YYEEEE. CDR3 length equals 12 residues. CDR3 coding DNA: TGTGCCAGCAGCTTGGACAACTACGAGCAGTACTTC. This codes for CASSLDNYEQYF.

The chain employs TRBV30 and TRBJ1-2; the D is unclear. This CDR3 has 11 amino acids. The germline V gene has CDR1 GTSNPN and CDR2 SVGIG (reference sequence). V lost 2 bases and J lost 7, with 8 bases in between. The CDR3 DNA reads TGTGCCTGGAGTAAGGGCGGTGGCTACACCTTC. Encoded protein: CAWSKGGGYTF. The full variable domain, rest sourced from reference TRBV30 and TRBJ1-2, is SQTIHQWPATLVQPVGSPLSLECTVEGTSNPNLYWYRQAAGRGLQLLFYSVGIGQISSEVPQNLSASRPQDRQFILSSKKLLLSDSGFYLCAWSKGGGYTFGSGTRLTVV.

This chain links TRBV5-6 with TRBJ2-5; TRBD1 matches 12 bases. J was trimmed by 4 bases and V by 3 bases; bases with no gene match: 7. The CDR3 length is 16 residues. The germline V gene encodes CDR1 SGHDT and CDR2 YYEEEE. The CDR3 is CASSYRDRGRGETQYF. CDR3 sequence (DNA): TGTGCCAGCAGCTACCGGGACAGGGGGCGCGGAGAGACCCAGTACTTC.

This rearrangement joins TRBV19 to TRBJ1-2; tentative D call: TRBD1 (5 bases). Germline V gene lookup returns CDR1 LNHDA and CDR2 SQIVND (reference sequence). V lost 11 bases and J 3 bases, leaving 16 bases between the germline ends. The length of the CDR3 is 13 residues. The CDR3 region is CAVTTDTDYGYTF. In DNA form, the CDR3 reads TGTGCCGTAACGACAGATACGGACTATGGCTACACCTTC.

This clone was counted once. The CDR3 sequence is CASSLTQGTDTQYF. In DNA form, the CDR3 reads TGTGCCAGCAGCTTGACCCAGGGCACAGATACGCAGTATTTT. The chain employs TRBV5-6 and TRBJ2-3; D uncertain. Germline lookup yields CDR1 SGHDT and CDR2 YYEEEE. The CDR3 has 14 residues. The V gene lost 1 base and the J gene lost 1 base, with 7 bases spanning the gap.

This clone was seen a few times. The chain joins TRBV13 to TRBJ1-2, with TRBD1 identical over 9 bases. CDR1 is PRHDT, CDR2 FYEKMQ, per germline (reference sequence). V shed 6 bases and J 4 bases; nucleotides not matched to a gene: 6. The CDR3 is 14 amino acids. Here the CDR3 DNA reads TGTGCCAGCAGTCAGGGACAGGGTATCTATGGCTACACCTTC. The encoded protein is CASSQGQGIYGYTF.

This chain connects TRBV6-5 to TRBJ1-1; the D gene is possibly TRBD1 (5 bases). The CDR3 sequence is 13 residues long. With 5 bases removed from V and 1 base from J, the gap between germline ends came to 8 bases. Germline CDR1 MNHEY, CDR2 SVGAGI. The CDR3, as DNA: TGTGCCAGCAGTGCGACAGCGAACACTGAAGCTTTCTTT. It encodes CASSATANTEAFF.

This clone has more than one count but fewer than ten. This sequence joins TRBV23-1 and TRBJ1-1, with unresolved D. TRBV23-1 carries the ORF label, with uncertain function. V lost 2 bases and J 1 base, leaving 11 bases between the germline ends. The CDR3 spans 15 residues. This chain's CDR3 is CASSQPQASNTEAFF. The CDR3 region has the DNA TGCGCCAGCAGTCAACCCCAGGCTTCGAACACTGAAGCTTTCTTT.

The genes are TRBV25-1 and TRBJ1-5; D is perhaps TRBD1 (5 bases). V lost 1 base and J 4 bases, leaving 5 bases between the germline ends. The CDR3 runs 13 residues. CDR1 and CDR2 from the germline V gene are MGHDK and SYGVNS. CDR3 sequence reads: CASSESGNQPQHF. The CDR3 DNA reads TGTGCCAGCAGTGAATCAGGGAATCAGCCCCAGCATTTT. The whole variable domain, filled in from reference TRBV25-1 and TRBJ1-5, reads EADIYQTPRYLVIGTGKKITLECSQTMGHDKMYWYQQDPGMELHLIHYSYGVNSTEKGDLSSESTVSRIRTEHFPLTLESARPSHTSQYLCASSESGNQPQHFGDGTRLSIL.